The subject of this entry is one TCR beta chain. The sample is drawn from a study of blood T cell repertoires in COVID-19. Turning to the study itself: The United States, Italy and Spain provided the acute and convalescent COVID-19 samples. Sources were T cells, B-cell-depleted T cells, or PBMCs; the material itself was cDNA or gDNA.

This table comes from immunoSEQ multiplex PCR, and its TCRdb copy is limited to in-frame clones, with some not included. The data show roughly 180,000 clones, with 82% seen just once and about an eighth held by the top ten. The CDR3 totals 15 residues. Germline assignment: CDR1 KGHSH and CDR2 LQKENI. The J segment lost 4 bases and the V segment lost 2 bases, leaving 6 bases of the junction unmatched. This chain links TRBV18 with TRBJ1-2; 8 bases line up with TRBD1. The sequenced sample was PBMCs or T cells enriched from blood (not recorded which). The sequence derives from a man in his forties who had recovered from COVID-19. The CDR3 bases are TGTGCCAGCTCACCAGAGGCAGGGGGCGCCTATGGCTACACCTTC. This sequence encodes CASSPEAGGAYGYTF.